One sample yielded the 11 T cell receptor beta chains listed below, sequenced in a study of shared clonotypes between healthy human individuals (dated by TCRdb to 2019 to 2021). The receptor library was made with the immunoSEQ multiplex PCR assay. What TCRdb holds here is the immuneACCESS table cut down to in-frame rearrangements. Part of the clones is not present; checked against another copy, under half of the missing clones reflect an unresolved V gene, and the others are unexplained. The sample has over 2 million clones on record, less than 95% of them singletons. The top ten clonotypes cover 1.1% of the sample. CD8 naive samples were CD45RO-negative cells positively selected for CCR7, giving a CD45RA+CCR7+ population that excluded TemRA cells. The specimen was naive CD8+ T cells sorted from blood. The intended sense of this specimen's cell subset or site label: CD45RA+CCR7+. The receptors originated from a man aged 18 to 29 in good health.

CDR3 nucleotides: TGTGCCAGCAGCGTCTATAGCTACAGTGAGGGGACCCAGTACTTC. It specifies CASSVYSYSEGTQYF. The chain uses TRBV2 and TRBJ2-5, with a tentative D call TRBD2 (5 bases). V was clipped by 6 bases and J by 7 bases, with 21 bases between them. Germline CDR1 SNHLY, CDR2 FYNNEI. The CDR3 is made up of 15 amino acids.

As regards this clone: This CDR3 is also generated by other DNA sequences in the sample. The gene calls are TRBV9 and TRBJ2-1, with 8 nucleotides matching TRBD2. Germline loops: CDR1 SGDLS, CDR2 YYNGEE. The CDR3 sequence is 15 residues long. The J segment lost 7 bases and the V segment lost 0 bases, leaving 6 bases of the junction unmatched. The CDR3 sequence: CASSVAGGAGNEQFF. In DNA form, the CDR3 reads TGTGCCAGCAGCGTAGCCGGGGGGGCCGGAAATGAGCAGTTCTTC.

The CDR3 loop reads CASSGRSVGKGEAFF. CDR3 coding DNA: TGTGCCAGCAGCGGCCGGTCCGTTGGAAAAGGTGAAGCTTTCTTT. The chain employs TRBV9 and TRBJ1-1; no clear D. Germline CDR1 and CDR2: SGDLS and YYNGEE. Trimming took off 3 bases at V and 7 bases at J, with 19 bases between the two ends. The CDR3 has 15 amino acids.

In regard to this clone: This same CDR3 is encoded by further DNA sequences in the sample. This chain uses TRBV19 with TRBJ1-5; maybe TRBD1 (6 bases). CDR1 is LNHDA and CDR2 is SQIVND in the germline V gene (reference sequence). V gave up 3 bases and J gave up 4 bases, with 10 bases separating them. The CDR3 is 14 amino acids. CDR3 loop: CASSIRDTNQPQHF. The CDR3 DNA reads as TGTGCCAGTAGTATTCGGGACACTAATCAGCCCCAGCATTTT.

This chain joins TRBV9 and TRBJ1-1; no definite D call. Germline CDR1 SGDLS, CDR2 YYNGEE. The CDR3 spans 16 residues. V was trimmed by 2 bases and J by 0 bases, leaving 14 bases between them. The chain's CDR3 is CASSVDGEHMNTEAFF. CDR3 nucleotide sequence: TGTGCCAGCAGCGTGGACGGGGAGCACATGAACACTGAAGCTTTCTTT.

This clone came up once. The chain employs TRBV9 and TRBJ1-5, with D unclear. Germline V gene sequence: CDR1 SGDLS, CDR2 YYNGEE. This CDR3 has 15 amino acids. Trimming left V 3 bases short and J 2 bases short, with 12 bases between. CDR3 DNA sequence: TGTGCCAGCAGCGGGGAGTCCTTCGGCAATCAGCCCCAGCATTTT. Its translation: CASSGESFGNQPQHF. The variable domain in full, with the rest retrieved from reference TRBV9 and TRBJ1-5, is DSGVTQTPKHLITATGQRVTLRCSPRSGDLSVYWYQQSLDQGLQFLIQYYNGEERAKGNILERFSAQQFPDLHSELNLSSLELGDSALYFCASSGESFGNQPQHFGDGTRLSIL.

The rearrangement joins TRBV30 to TRBJ2-2; D uncertain. Germline V gives CDR1 GTSNPN, CDR2 SVGIG (reference sequence). V lost 0 bases, J lost 1 base, and 6 bases lay in between. CDR3 size: 14 residues. The CDR3 bases are TGTGCCTGGAGTGTTTTGGTGAACACCGGGGAGCTGTTTTTT. This gives the protein CAWSVLVNTGELFF.

This chain uses TRBV6-6 with TRBJ1-2; D not resolved. CDR1 and CDR2 from the germline V gene are MNHNY and SVGAGI (reference sequence). The CDR3 spans 12 residues. Deletions cut 4 bases from V and 5 bases from J, with 8 bases between. The chain's CDR3 is CASSFVEYGYTF. CDR3 DNA sequence: TGTGCCAGCAGTTTCGTCGAGTATGGCTACACCTTC.

The chain employs TRBV9 and TRBJ2-2; maybe TRBD2 (6 bases). CDR3 size: 15 residues. V was cut by 3 bases and J by 0 bases, with 9 bases left in between. Germline CDR1 reads SGDLS; CDR2 reads YYNGEE. The CDR3 DNA follows: TGTGCCAGCAGCGGGGACTTACCGAACACCGGGGAGCTGTTTTTT. Translated, it gives CASSGDLPNTGELFF.

The chain links TRBV7-2 to TRBJ2-3; D possibly corresponds to TRBD2 (5 bases). V lost 0 bases to trimming and J lost 3 bases, with 7 bases between them. Germline loops: CDR1 SGHTA, CDR2 FQGNSA. The CDR3 extends over 14 amino acids. The CDR3 nucleotides are TGTGCCAGCAGCTTAGCACTAGGGACAGATACGCAGTATTTT. It codes for CASSLALGTDTQYF.

The chain carries TRBV20-1 and TRBJ2-1; D not resolved. Trimming removed 7 bases from V and 0 bases from J, with 4 bases in between. The CDR3 spans 11 residues. Per germline, CDR1 DFQATT and CDR2 SNEGSKA (reference sequence). CDR3: CSGDSYNEQFF. The DNA for the CDR3 is TGCAGTGGGGACTCCTACAATGAGCAGTTCTTC.